This record covers a single T cell receptor beta chain. This entry belongs to a study of CD8+ T cells in alopecia areata. RNA extraction was followed by reverse transcription into cDNA, which acted as the sequencing template. Repertoires were generated with immunoSEQ multiplex PCR, while TCRdb's copy carries only in-frame clones and drops some. The sample includes fewer than 150,000 clones, around 50% of them seen just once. V lost 3 bases and J lost 0, with 21 bases in between. This CDR3 has 19 residues. From germline, CDR1 is SGHVS and CDR2 FNYEAQ. The sample consisted of CD4+ T cells sorted from blood, taken at week 0. This chain joins TRBV7-6 and TRBJ1-5; D may be TRBD1 (6 bases). This receptor was taken from a human donor with alopecia areata. CDR3 amino acids: CASSLGGRRDQYSNQPQHF. The CDR3 DNA sequence: TGTGCCAGCAGCTTGGGGGGCAGGCGAGACCAATATAGCAATCAGCCCCAGCATTTT.